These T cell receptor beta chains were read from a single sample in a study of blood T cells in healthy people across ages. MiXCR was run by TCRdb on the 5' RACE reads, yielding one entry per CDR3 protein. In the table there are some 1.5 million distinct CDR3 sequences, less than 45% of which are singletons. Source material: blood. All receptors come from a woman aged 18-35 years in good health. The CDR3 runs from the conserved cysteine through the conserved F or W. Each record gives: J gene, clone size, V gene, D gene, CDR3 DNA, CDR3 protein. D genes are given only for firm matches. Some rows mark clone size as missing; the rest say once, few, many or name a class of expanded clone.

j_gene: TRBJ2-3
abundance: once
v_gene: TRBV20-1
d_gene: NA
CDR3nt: TGCAGTGCTAGAGGTGCACCCCTTAAGGGTACAGATACGCAGTATTTT
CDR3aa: CSARGAPLKGTDTQYF

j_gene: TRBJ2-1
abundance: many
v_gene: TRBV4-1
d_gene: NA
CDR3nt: TGCGCCAGCAGCCAAGAAAGCTCCGAGCAGTTCTTC
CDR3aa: CASSQESSEQFF

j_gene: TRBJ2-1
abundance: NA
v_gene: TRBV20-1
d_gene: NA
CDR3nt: TGCAGTGCTACCTCAAAGGGGCCCAATGAGCAGTTCTTC
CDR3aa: CSATSKGPNEQFF

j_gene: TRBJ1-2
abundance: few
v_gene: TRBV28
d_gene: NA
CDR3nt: TGTGCCAGCAGGGAACAGGCGGGCAGCCCCTTCAACTATGGCTACACCTTC
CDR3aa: CASREQAGSPFNYGYTF

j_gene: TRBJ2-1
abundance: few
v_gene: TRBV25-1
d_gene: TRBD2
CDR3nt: TGTGCCAGCAGTGGTAGCGGGAGTCACCCGAGTGAGCAGTTCTTC
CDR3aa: CASSGSGSHPSEQFF

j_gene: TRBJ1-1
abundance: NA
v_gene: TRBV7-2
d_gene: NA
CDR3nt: TGTGCCAGCAGTTCTTATGGGAACACTGAAGCTTTCTTT
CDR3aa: CASSSYGNTEAFF

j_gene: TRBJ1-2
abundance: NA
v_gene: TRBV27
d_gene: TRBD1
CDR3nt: TGTGCCAGCCGACAGGGAGGGGGCTATGGCTACACCTTC
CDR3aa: CASRQGGGYGYTF

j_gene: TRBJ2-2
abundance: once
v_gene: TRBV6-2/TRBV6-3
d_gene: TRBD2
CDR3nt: TGTGCCAGCAGGCCGGGACTAGACACCGGGGAGCTGTCTTTT
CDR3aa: CASRPGLDTGELSF

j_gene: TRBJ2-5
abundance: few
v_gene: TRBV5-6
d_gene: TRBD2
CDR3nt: TGTGCCAGCAGCTCTACTCTCCCTAGCGGGATACAAGAGACCCAGTACTTC
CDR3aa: CASSSTLPSGIQETQYF

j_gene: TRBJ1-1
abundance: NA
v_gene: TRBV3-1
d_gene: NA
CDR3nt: TGTGCCAGCAGCCAAGCCCTCGGGGGCCGCATCGCTGAAGCTTTCTTT
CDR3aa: CASSQALGGRIAEAFF

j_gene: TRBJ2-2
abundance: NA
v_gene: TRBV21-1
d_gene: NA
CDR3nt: TGTGCCAGCAGCAAAGAGGGGTCCACCGGGGAGCTGTTTTTT
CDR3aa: CASSKEGSTGELFF

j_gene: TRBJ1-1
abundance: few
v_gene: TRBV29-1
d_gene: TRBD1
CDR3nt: TGCAGCGTTGAGCAATCGGGACAGGAGGACACTGAAGCTTTCTTT
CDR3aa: CSVEQSGQEDTEAFF

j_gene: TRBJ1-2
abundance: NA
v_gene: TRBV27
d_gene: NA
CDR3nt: TGTGCCAGCGGCCCGAAGGAGGGATTTGATAACTATGGCTACACCTTC
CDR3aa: CASGPKEGFDNYGYTF

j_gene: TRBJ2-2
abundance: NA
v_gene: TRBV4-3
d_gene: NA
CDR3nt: TGCGCCAGCAGCCCAGGACAGAGAACCGGGGAGCTGTTTTTT
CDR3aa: CASSPGQRTGELFF

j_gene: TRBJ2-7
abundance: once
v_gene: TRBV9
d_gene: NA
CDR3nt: TGTGCCAGCAGCGTAGAGAAAGAGGGCGAGCAGTACTTC
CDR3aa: CASSVEKEGEQYF

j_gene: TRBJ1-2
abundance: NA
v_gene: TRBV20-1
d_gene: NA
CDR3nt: TGCAGTGCTAGTGTTTCAGGGGACTATGGCTACACCTTC
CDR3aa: CSASVSGDYGYTF

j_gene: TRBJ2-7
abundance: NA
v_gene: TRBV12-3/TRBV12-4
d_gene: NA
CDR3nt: TGTGCCAACAGTCCTTGGGACGGCTACAATGAGCAGTACTTC
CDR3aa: CANSPWDGYNEQYF

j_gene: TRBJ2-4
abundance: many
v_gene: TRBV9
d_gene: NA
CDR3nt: TGTGCCAGCAGCGTAGGGGACACCAAAAACATTCAGTACTTC
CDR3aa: CASSVGDTKNIQYF

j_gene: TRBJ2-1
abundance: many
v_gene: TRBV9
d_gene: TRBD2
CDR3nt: TGTGCCAGCAGCGTTAGCGGGGGCTACAATGAGCAGTTCTTC
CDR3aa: CASSVSGGYNEQFF

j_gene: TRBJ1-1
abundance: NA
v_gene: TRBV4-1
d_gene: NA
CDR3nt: TGCGCCAGCAGCCCAGGACCCAGGGCTTACACTGAAGCTTTCTTT
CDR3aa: CASSPGPRAYTEAFF

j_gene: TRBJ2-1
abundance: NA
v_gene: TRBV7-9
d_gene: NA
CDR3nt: TGTGCCAGCGCAGATCCGAGGGATAGTTATGGGAATGAGCAGTTCTTC
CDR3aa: CASADPRDSYGNEQFF

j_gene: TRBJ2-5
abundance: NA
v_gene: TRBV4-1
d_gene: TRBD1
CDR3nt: TGCGCCAGCAGCCAAGATCCAGGGGGAACAACCTACGGGCAGTACTTC
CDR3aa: CASSQDPGGTTYGQYF

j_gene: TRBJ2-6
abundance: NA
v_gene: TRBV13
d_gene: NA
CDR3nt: TGTGCCAGCAGCTTAGGCCGCCGGGTCGGGGCCAACGTCCTGACTTTC
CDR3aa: CASSLGRRVGANVLTF

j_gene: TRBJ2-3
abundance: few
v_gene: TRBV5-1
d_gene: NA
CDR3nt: TGCGCCAGCAGCTTGGAACAGTTCACAGATACGCAGTATTTT
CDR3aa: CASSLEQFTDTQYF

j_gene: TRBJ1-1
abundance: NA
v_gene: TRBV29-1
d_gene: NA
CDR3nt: TGCAGCGGACTTGCGGCGAGTTTGAGGACTGAAGCTTTCTTT
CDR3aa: CSGLAASLRTEAFF

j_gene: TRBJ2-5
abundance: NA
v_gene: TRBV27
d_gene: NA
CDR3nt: TGTGCCAGCAGTTCATTTATGGAAGGGACCCAGTACTTC
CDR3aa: CASSSFMEGTQYF

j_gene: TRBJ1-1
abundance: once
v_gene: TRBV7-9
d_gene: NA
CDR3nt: TGTGCCAGCAGCTTAAAGGAGGTGGCAACCCGGGGAAACACTGAAGCTTTCTTT
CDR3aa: CASSLKEVATRGNTEAFF

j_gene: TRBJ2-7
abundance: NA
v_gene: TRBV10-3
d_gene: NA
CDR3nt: TGTGCCATCAGTGAGGCTACAGGGAGCTACGAGCAGTACTTC
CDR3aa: CAISEATGSYEQYF